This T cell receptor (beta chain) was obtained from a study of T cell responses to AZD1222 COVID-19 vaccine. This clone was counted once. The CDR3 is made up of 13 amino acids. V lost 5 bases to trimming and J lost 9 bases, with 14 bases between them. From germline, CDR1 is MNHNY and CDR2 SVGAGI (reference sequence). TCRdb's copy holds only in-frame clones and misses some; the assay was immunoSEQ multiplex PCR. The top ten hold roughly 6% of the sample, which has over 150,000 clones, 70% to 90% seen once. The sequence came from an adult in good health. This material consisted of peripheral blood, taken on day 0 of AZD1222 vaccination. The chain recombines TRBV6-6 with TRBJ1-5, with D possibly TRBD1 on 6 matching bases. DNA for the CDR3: TGTGCCAGCAGTGGGGACACGGTGGGGCCCCAGCATTTT. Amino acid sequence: CASSGDTVGPQHF.